This T cell receptor beta chain derives from a study of blood T cell repertoires in COVID-19. Study summary: Italy, Spain and the United States were the sources of the convalescent and acute COVID-19 samples. PBMCs, B-cell-depleted T cells, or T cells provided the cDNA or gDNA that made up the material.

Original processing methods: Amplification of reference gene primers provided the estimated nucleated cell counts. Profiled with immunoSEQ multiplex PCR; TCRdb holds only in-frame clones, not every one. Clone size and the V and J calls come from that table; the DNA yielded D and trimming. The table shows hundreds of thousands of clones, with around 87% occurring only once. The specimen was peripheral blood. The source of this sequence is a human donor in a cohort sampled during active COVID-19.

CDR3 DNA: TGTGCCAGCAGCCCAGGGGACAGGGAAGATGAAAAACTGTTTTTT. Translation: CASSPGDREDEKLFF. This sequence joins TRBV4-2 and TRBJ1-4, with 9 bases fitting TRBD1. CDR1 is LGHNA, CDR2 YNFKEQ, per germline. After removal of 4 bases from V and 6 bases from J, the junction contained 6 bases not matched to a gene. CDR3 length: 15 amino acids.